This T cell receptor (beta chain) stems from a study of vaccination and CD4 T cells after COVID-19. Study summary: Overlapping spike pools from SARS-CoV-2 and HCoV-NL63, HCoV-OC43 and HCoV-229E served as culture stimuli. Whole-study findings and limits: Counts of SARS-CoV-2-reactive clonotypes had a median that went from approximately 21 to 38, a nonsignificant change.

At the Johns Hopkins FTIC core, DNA taken from cultured CD4+ T cells was sequenced by way of the Oncomine TCR Beta short-read assay. MiXCR, run by TCRdb on the PCR reads, gives a single entry per CDR3 protein. The data hold about 20,000 distinct CDR3 sequences, with 45% to 60% observed a single time. The treatment is: roughly nine-day PBMC culture with coronavirus spike peptide pools or control peptides (ViraFEST assay). A word on this clonotype: Its antigen remains unknown.

V lost 8 bases and J 7 bases, leaving 17 bases between the germline ends. The CDR3 is made up of 12 amino acids. Germline V gives CDR1 GTSNPN, CDR2 SVGIG (reference sequence). The sequencing input was CD4+ T cells from blood, cultured in vitro. This clonotype originated in a human donor who had recovered from COVID-19. The chain carries TRBV30 and TRBJ1-2; D is undetermined. CDR3 protein: CAHTRRKSGYTF. The CDR3 DNA follows: TGTGCCCATACCAGAAGGAAGAGTGGCTACACCTTC.